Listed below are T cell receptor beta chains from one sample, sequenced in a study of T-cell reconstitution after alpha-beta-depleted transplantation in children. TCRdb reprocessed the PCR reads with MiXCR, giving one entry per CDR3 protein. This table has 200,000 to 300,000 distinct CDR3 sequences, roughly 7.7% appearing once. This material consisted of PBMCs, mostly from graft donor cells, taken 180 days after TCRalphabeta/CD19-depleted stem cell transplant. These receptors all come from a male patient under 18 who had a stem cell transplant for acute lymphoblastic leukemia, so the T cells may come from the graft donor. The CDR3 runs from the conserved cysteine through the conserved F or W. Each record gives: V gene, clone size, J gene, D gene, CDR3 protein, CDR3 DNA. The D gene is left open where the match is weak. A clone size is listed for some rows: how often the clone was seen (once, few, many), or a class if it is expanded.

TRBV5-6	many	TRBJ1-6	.	CASSSTWTATISYNSPLHF	TGTGCCAGCAGCTCAACTTGGACAGCCACTATCTCCTATAATTCACCCCTCCACTTT
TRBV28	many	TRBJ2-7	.	CASSQVQSGGSYEQYF	TGTGCCAGCAGCCAGGTTCAGAGCGGAGGCTCCTACGAGCAGTACTTC
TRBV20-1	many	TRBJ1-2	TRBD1	CSARGQGAGPYYGYTF	TGCAGTGCTAGAGGTCAGGGGGCGGGCCCCTACTATGGCTACACCTTC
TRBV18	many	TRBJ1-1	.	CASSPGPPGLSSTEAFF	TGTGCCAGCTCACCCGGCCCGCCCGGCCTTAGTAGTACTGAAGCTTTCTTT
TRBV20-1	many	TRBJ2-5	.	CSARPRDSGPLTYF	TGCAGTGCTAGACCGCGGGACAGTGGTCCTCTAACGTACTTC
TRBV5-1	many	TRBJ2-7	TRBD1	CASSFRTGPYEQYF	TGCGCCAGCAGCTTTCGGACAGGGCCCTACGAGCAGTACTTC
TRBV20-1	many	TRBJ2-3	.	CSVSLWRVTSTDTQYF	TGCAGTGTTTCCCTCTGGCGGGTCACTAGCACAGATACGCAGTATTTT
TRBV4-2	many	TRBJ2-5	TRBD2	CASSQATSGGQETQYF	TGTGCCAGCAGCCAAGCAACTAGCGGGGGGCAAGAGACCCAGTACTTC
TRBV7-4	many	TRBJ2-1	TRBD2	CASSGRLAGGTNEQFF	TGTGCCAGCAGCGGAAGACTAGCGGGAGGGACAAATGAGCAGTTCTTC
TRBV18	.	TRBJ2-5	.	CASSPPWGETQYF	TGTGCCAGCTCACCACCGTGGGGGGAGACCCAGTACTTC
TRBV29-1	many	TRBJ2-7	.	CSVIGNSYEQYF	TGCAGCGTTATTGGCAATTCCTACGAGCAGTACTTC
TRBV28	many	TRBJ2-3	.	CASSPGRGRTDTQYF	TGTGCCAGCAGTCCTGGGAGAGGGCGCACAGATACGCAGTATTTT
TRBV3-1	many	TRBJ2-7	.	CASSHRGHSYEQYF	TGTGCCAGCAGCCACAGGGGCCACTCCTACGAGCAGTACTTC
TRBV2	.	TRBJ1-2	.	CASRRQVPQPLYGYTF	TGTGCCAGTCGGAGACAGGTTCCCCAACCCCTTTATGGCTACACCTTC
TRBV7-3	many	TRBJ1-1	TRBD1	CASSNRQGGGNTEAFF	TGTGCCAGCAGCAATCGACAGGGGGGGGGAAACACTGAAGCTTTCTTT
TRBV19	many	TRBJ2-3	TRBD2	CASSRPGTSGFRTDTQYF	TGTGCCAGTAGTCGCCCCGGGACTAGCGGGTTTCGCACAGATACGCAGTATTTT
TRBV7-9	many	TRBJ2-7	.	CASSLRETSSSYEQYF	TGTGCCAGCAGCTTAAGGGAAACTAGCAGTTCCTACGAGCAGTACTTC
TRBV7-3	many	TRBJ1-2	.	CASSLNQGHYGYTF	TGTGCCAGCAGCTTAAATCAGGGACATTATGGCTACACCTTC
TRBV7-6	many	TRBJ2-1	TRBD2	CASSLEGLAANEQFF	TGTGCCAGCAGCTTAGAAGGACTAGCGGCAAATGAGCAGTTCTTC
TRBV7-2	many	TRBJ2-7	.	CASSLLRARNEQYF	TGTGCCAGCAGCCTACTCAGGGCGAGGAACGAGCAGTACTTC
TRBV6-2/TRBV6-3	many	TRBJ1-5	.	CASSWTGRDQPQHF	TGTGCCAGCAGCTGGACGGGGAGAGATCAGCCCCAGCATTTT
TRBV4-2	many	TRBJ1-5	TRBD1	CASSWTGGDSNQPQHF	TGTGCCAGCAGCTGGACAGGGGGCGATAGCAATCAGCCCCAGCATTTT
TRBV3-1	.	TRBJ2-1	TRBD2	CASTQEGGGRAFNEQFF	TGTGCCTCCACCCAAGAAGGTGGCGGGAGGGCCTTCAATGAGCAGTTCTTC
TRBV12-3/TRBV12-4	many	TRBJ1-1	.	CASSLAENTEAFF	TGTGCCAGCAGTTTAGCAGAGAACACTGAAGCTTTCTTT
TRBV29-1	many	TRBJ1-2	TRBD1	CSARTGDSPGYTF	TGCAGCGCCCGGACAGGGGACTCTCCTGGCTACACCTTC
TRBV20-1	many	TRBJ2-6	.	CSASSGTGANVLTF	TGCAGTGCTAGCTCTGGGACTGGGGCCAACGTCCTGACTTTC
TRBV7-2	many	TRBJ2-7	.	CASSLRGGKEYEQYF	TGTGCCAGCAGCTTGAGAGGAGGGAAGGAATACGAGCAGTACTTC
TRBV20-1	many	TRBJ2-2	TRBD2	CSARTREGQTGELFF	TGCAGTGCCCGGACGAGGGAGGGCCAGACCGGGGAGCTGTTTTTT
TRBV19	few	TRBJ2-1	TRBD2	CPSNPSGAWYEQFF	TGTCCCAGTAACCCTAGCGGGGCTTGGTATGAGCAGTTCTTC
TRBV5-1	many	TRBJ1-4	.	CASSPGWGATNEKLFF	TGCGCCAGCAGCCCCGGTTGGGGCGCAACTAATGAAAAACTGTTTTTT
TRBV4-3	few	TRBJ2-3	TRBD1	CASSQVTGGVTDTQYF	TGCGCCAGCAGCCAAGTGACAGGGGGCGTAACAGATACGCAGTATTTT
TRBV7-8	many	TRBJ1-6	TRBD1	CASSLDRGQAVHF	TGTGCCAGCAGCCTGGACAGGGGCCAGGCAGTCCACTTT
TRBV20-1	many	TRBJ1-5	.	CSATPGEISQPQHF	TGCAGTGCTACCCCAGGGGAGATCAGCCAGCCCCAGCATTTT
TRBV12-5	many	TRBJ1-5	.	CASGLVIRPLNQPQHF	TGTGCTAGTGGTTTGGTAATAAGGCCCTTAAATCAGCCCCAGCATTTT
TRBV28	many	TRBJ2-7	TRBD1	CASNGQVYEQYF	TGTGCCAGCAACGGACAGGTCTACGAGCAGTACTTC
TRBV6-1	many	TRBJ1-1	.	CASEPRGKTEAFF	TGTGCCAGCGAACCCCGGGGGAAGACTGAAGCTTTCTTT
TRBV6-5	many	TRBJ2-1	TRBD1	CASSYSRQGSYNEQFF	TGTGCCAGCAGTTACTCGAGACAGGGCTCCTACAATGAGCAGTTCTTC
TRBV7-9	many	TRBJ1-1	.	CASRDMNTEAFF	TGTGCCAGCAGGGATATGAACACTGAAGCTTTCTTT
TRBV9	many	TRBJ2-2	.	CASSVDLTTGELFF	TGTGCCAGCAGCGTCGATCTCACCACCGGGGAGCTGTTTTTT
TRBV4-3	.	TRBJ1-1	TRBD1	CASSQGTGPRQEAFF	TGCGCCAGCAGCCAAGGGACAGGGCCCCGGCAAGAAGCTTTCTTT
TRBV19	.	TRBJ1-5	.	CATAQGSGNQPQHF	TGTGCCACCGCACAGGGAAGCGGCAATCAGCCCCAGCATTTT
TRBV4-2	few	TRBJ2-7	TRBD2	CASSPGGLGGTPRGREQYF	TGTGCCAGCAGCCCGGGGGGATTGGGCGGGACTCCTCGTGGTCGCGAGCAGTACTTC